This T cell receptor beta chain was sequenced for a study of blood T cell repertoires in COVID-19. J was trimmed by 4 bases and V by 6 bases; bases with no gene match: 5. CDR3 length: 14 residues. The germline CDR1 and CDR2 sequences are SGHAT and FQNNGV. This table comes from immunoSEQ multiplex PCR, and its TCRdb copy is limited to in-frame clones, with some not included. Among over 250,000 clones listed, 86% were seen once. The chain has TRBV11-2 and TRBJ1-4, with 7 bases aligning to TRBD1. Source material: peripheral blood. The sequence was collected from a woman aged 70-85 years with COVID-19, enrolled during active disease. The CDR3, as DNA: TGTGCCAGCAGACGACAGGGAATTAATGAAAAACTGTTTTTT. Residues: CASRRQGINEKLFF.